The sequence of this T cell receptor beta chain was determined in a study of blood T cell repertoires in COVID-19. Authors' methods: Amplification of reference gene primers was used by the study to estimate nucleated cell counts. Method: immunoSEQ multiplex PCR; TCRdb's copy keeps in-frame clones and lacks some. The DNA gave D and trimming, while V, J and clone size come from that table. This table holds over 60,000 clones, about 81% found once. Trimming removed 2 bases from V and 6 bases from J, with 8 bases in between. The CDR3 has 13 amino acids. V and J are TRBV12-3 or TRBV12-4 and TRBJ1-5, with D possibly TRBD1 on 6 matching bases. This TCR was sampled from an elderly woman with acute or convalescent COVID-19. The sample consisted of peripheral blood. Written as DNA, the CDR3 is TGTGCCAGCAGTTTATGGGGGCTTCAGCCCCAGCATTTT. This translates into CASSLWGLQPQHF.